This T cell receptor beta chain was sequenced during a study of control samples from healthy donors and cancer patients. This table comes from immunoSEQ multiplex PCR, and its TCRdb copy is limited to in-frame clones, with some not included. Counted here are about 97,000 clones, approximately 90% occurring once; the ten biggest clones make up 2% to 3%. Germline CDR1 MNHEY, CDR2 SMNVEV (reference sequence). The CDR3 consists of 15 residues. V dropped 2 bases and J dropped 6 bases, with 16 bases sitting between them. The sequence came from a woman in her late teens or twenties in good health. The chain links TRBV27 to TRBJ1-2, with a tentative D call TRBD1 (6 bases). The source material was blood. The CDR3 protein is CASSLRGARSNGYTF. CDR3 coding DNA: TGTGCCAGCAGTTTAAGGGGGGCACGGTCTAATGGCTACACCTTC.